This T cell receptor beta chain was obtained from a study of blood T cell repertoires in COVID-19. Study context: Samples came from the United States, Italy and Spain, spanning acute and convalescent COVID-19. The cDNA or gDNA used as material had been derived from T cells, B-cell-depleted T cells, or PBMCs.

Germline V gene sequence: CDR1 MNHNY, CDR2 SVGAGI (reference sequence). This CDR3 has 15 residues. V lost 6 bases, J lost 0 bases, and 5 bases stayed unmatched. Method: immunoSEQ multiplex PCR; TCRdb's copy keeps in-frame clones and lacks some. The sample contains 95,000 to 100,000 clones, 80% to 95% of which appear only once. This TCR was recovered from a man aged 50 to 60 with active COVID-19. The chain employs TRBV6-6 and TRBJ2-4; 7 nucleotides match TRBD1. The sequencing sample was made of peripheral blood. CDR3 loop: CASSGDSLAKNIQYF. CDR3 DNA: TGTGCCAGCAGCGGGGACAGCCTAGCCAAAAACATTCAGTACTTC.